The source of this T cell receptor beta chain is a study of T cells after yellow fever vaccination. This CDR3 has 14 amino acids. From germline, CDR1 is MNHNS and CDR2 SASEGT. The V end was cut by 7 bases, the J end by 7 bases, with 20 bases between. Turning to this clonotype: Antigen unknown. This may be a read error, as it is one base from a much larger clone.

A process of 5'RACE template switching, which added a universal primer site and UMIs, was used to make TCR cDNA. TCRdb re-analysed the 5' RACE reads in MiXCR, keeping a single row per CDR3 protein. Altogether about 220,000 distinct CDR3 sequences are present, less than 7.5% being singletons, with the ten largest covering around 1.1%. Points from the study as a whole: Detected again after the booster were most primary-vaccination clones, at about 96% CD4 and 88% CD8.

V usage is TRBV6-1 and J usage is TRBJ2-7; D remains unclear. The sequence was obtained from a man aged 25 to 40 who received the YFV17D yellow fever vaccine. Sequences were derived from CD4+ T cells sorted from PBMCs, sampled on the day of the yellow fever booster vaccination. The CDR3 protein is CASTRATQWGEQYF. CDR3 in DNA: TGTGCCAGCACACGGGCGACACAGTGGGGTGAGCAGTACTTC.